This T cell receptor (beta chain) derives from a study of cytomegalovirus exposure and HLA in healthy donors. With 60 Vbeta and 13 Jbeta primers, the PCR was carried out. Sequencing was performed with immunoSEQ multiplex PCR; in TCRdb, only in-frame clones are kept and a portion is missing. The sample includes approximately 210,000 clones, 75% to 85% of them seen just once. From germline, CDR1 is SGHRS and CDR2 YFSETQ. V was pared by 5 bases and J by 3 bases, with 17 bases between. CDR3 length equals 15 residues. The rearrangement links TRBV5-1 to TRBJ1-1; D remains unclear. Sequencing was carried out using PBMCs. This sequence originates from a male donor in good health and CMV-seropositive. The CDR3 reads CASRLPGIRDTEAFF. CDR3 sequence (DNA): TGCGCCAGCAGACTACCCGGGATTCGGGACACTGAAGCTTTCTTT.